One and the same sample provided the 26 T cell receptor beta chains below, sequenced in a study of T-cell memory formation after mild COVID-19. Each CDR3 protein gets one entry after TCRdb re-called the 5' RACE reads with MiXCR. The sample lists 40,000 or so distinct CDR3 sequences, around 6.6% seen once, with approximately 0.8% in the top ten. Sequencing was performed on PBMCs or a T cell subset sorted from them (not recorded which). These receptors came from an adult who had mild COVID-19 (a few samples of this study predate the infection). Cell type and time point are not known.

For this clonotype: A much larger clone lies a single base off, so this may be a read error. The chain uses TRBV7-2 and TRBJ2-7; tentatively, D is TRBD2 (6 bases). With 5 bases removed from V and 2 bases from J, the gap between germline ends came to 13 bases. CDR3 length equals 14 residues. Germline V lookup: CDR1 SGHTA, CDR2 FQGNSA. The CDR3 here is CASSIVEGTYEQYF. The DNA of the CDR3 is TGTGCCAGCAGCATAGTGGAGGGAACCTACGAGCAGTACTTC.

The gene calls are TRBV12-3 or TRBV12-4 and TRBJ1-2; possible D gene TRBD1, 6 bases. Trimming pared 3 bases from V and 4 bases from J, leaving 9 bases between. This CDR3 comprises 13 residues. For the CDR3, the DNA is TGTGCCAGCAGTTTGGACAGCCGCTATGGCTACACCTTC. Its translation: CASSLDSRYGYTF.

This clonotype was detected many times. The V call is TRBV6-5, the J call TRBJ2-7, with D possibly matching TRBD2 (5 bases). Per the germline V gene, CDR1 is MNHEY and CDR2 is SVGAGI. The CDR3 totals 15 residues. The ends were cut back, 5 bases at V and 1 base at J, with 15 bases in the middle. In DNA, the CDR3 is TGTGCCAGCAGTCGGTATCCGGGAAATTCCTACGAGCAGTACTTC. Residues: CASSRYPGNSYEQYF.

The table lists this clonotype with many counts. The J gene is TRBJ2-5, the V gene TRBV6-4; no definite D call. This CDR3 has 13 amino acids. Germline V gene lookup returns CDR1 MRHNA and CDR2 SNTAGT. Trimming left V 2 bases short and J 5 bases short, with 9 bases between. Written as DNA, the CDR3 is TGTGCCAGCAGTGACAGGGTGGAGGAGACCCAGTACTTC. Amino acids: CASSDRVEETQYF.

This clonotype was detected a few times. The chain couples TRBV12-3 or TRBV12-4 to TRBJ1-1; TRBD1 is a possible D gene (6 bases). V was shortened by 8 bases and J by 1 base, with 11 bases between the two germline ends. The CDR3 is made up of 13 amino acids. The CDR3 region has the DNA TGTGCCAGCTGCCGGGACACGAACACTGAAGCTTTCTTT. It encodes CASCRDTNTEAFF.

This clonotype is medium-sized within its sample. The chain is built from TRBV20-1 and TRBJ2-7; 7 positions agree with TRBD1. CDR1 is DFQATT, CDR2 SNEGSKA, per germline (reference sequence). The CDR3 is 13 residues long. V lost 3 bases and J lost 2; bases outside the gene matches: 4. The CDR3 DNA reads TGCAGTGCTAGGGGGGACAGCCCCTACGAGCAGTACTTC. Translating gives CSARGDSPYEQYF.

In its sample, this clonotype was seen a few times. The chain uses TRBV12-3 or TRBV12-4 and TRBJ1-2, with D possibly TRBD1 on 5 matching bases. CDR3 length equals 14 residues. V lost 3 bases to trimming and J lost 1 base, with 9 bases between them. Here the CDR3 reads CASSFQGFNYGYTF. In DNA form, the CDR3 reads TGTGCCAGCAGTTTCCAGGGATTTAACTATGGCTACACCTTC.

This clonotype was observed many times. V usage is TRBV30 and J usage is TRBJ1-3; 7 bases align to TRBD1. This CDR3 region has 15 residues. V shed 2 bases, J shed 4 bases, and the junction held 8 bases outside the gene matches. The germline V gene has CDR1 GTSNPN and CDR2 SVGIG (reference sequence). The CDR3 reads CAWSILEGAGNTIYF. CDR3 bases: TGTGCCTGGAGTATCCTGGAGGGGGCCGGAAACACCATATATTTT. Looking up the rest from reference TRBV30 and TRBJ1-3 gives the full variable domain: SQTIHQWPATLVQPVGSPLSLECTVEGTSNPNLYWYRQAAGRGLQLLFYSVGIGQISSEVPQNLSASRPQDRQFILSSKKLLLSDSGFYLCAWSILEGAGNTIYFGEGSWLTVV.

At least ten counts were recorded for this clonotype. V usage is TRBV7-9 and J usage is TRBJ2-1; TRBD1 matches at 7 bases. The CDR3 spans 13 residues. CDR1 and CDR2 from the germline V gene are SEHNR and FQNEAQ (reference sequence). V dropped 6 bases and J dropped 4; count of bases not matched to a gene: 3. CDR3 sequence: CASRSTGYNEQFF. The CDR3 region has the DNA TGTGCCAGCAGATCGACAGGGTACAATGAGCAGTTCTTC. Variable domain in full (rest from reference TRBV7-9 and TRBJ2-1): DTGVSQNPRHKITKRGQNVTFRCDPISEHNRLYWYRQTLGQGPEFLTYFQNEAQLEKSRLLSDRFSAERPKGSFSTLEIQRTEQGDSAMYLCASRSTGYNEQFFGPGTRLTVL.

This clonotype was observed at least ten times. The chain links TRBV5-1 to TRBJ2-7; D not certain. Trimming cost V 4 bases and J 1 base, with 9 bases left between them. CDR1 SGHRS and CDR2 YFSETQ come from the germline V gene. The CDR3 consists of 13 residues. The CDR3 DNA follows: TGCGCCAGCAGCACTGGAGCTTCCTACGAGCAGTACTTC. Its protein is CASSTGASYEQYF.

This clonotype was detected ten times or more. The chain employs TRBV5-1 and TRBJ2-2; D possibly corresponds to TRBD2 (5 bases). V gave up 4 bases and J gave up 4 bases, with 14 bases separating them. The CDR3 consists of 15 residues. The germline V gene encodes CDR1 SGHRS and CDR2 YFSETQ. Written as DNA, the CDR3 is TGCGCCAGCAGCGAGGGCGTGGGGAGCACCGGGGAGCTGTTTTTT. Translation: CASSEGVGSTGELFF.

This clonotype was seen repeatedly, ten times or more. The rearrangement links TRBV20-1 to TRBJ2-7; 7 nucleotides agree with TRBD2. Germline values: CDR1 DFQATT, CDR2 SNEGSKA (reference sequence). V trimming: 0 bases; J trimming: 3 bases; junction bases outside the gene matches: 5. The CDR3 consists of 14 residues. The chain's CDR3 is CSARDPRTSYEQYF. The CDR3 coding sequence is TGCAGTGCTAGAGATCCGAGGACTAGCTACGAGCAGTACTTC.

The count of this clonotype is one. Possible read error: a much larger clone is one base away. V gene TRBV7-9 combines with J gene TRBJ2-5; the D gene could be TRBD1 or TRBD2 (5 bases each). The CDR3 is 11 residues long. V was cut by 11 bases and J by 5 bases, with 12 bases left in between. In germline, CDR1 is SEHNR, CDR2 FQNEAQ (reference sequence). The CDR3 DNA is TGTGCCGGCGGCAGGGACGAGACCCAGTACTTC. It yields the protein CAGGRDETQYF.

This clonotype was detected only a few times. The V and J genes are TRBV29-1 and TRBJ2-1; 7 nucleotides line up with TRBD1. The V segment lost 6 bases and the J segment 4 bases; nucleotides outside the gene matches: 12. This CDR3 has 15 amino acids. Germline V gene data show CDR1 as SQVTM and CDR2 as ANQGSEA. Here the CDR3 DNA reads TGCAGCGTATCAGGGGCCAGGGGGAGTTACAATGAGCAGTTCTTC. Protein product: CSVSGARGSYNEQFF.

This clonotype was observed at least ten times. The chain has TRBV15 and TRBJ2-7, with D maybe TRBD1 (5 bases). Germline values: CDR1 LNHNV, CDR2 YYDKDF (reference sequence). V lost 0 bases and J 3 bases, leaving 12 bases between the germline ends. The CDR3 contains 15 residues. This chain's CDR3 is CATSRDQGQGYEQYF. CDR3 DNA: TGTGCCACCAGCAGAGATCAGGGTCAGGGCTACGAGCAGTACTTC.

In this sample, this clonotype turned up many times. V is TRBV7-2 and J is TRBJ1-1; D call uncertain. CDR1 is SGHTA, CDR2 FQGNSA, per germline. V shed 5 bases and J shed 1 base, with 8 bases lying between them. This CDR3 is 13 amino acids long. In DNA, the CDR3 is TGTGCCAGCAGCAAACGGTGGAACACTGAAGCTTTCTTT. Its translation: CASSKRWNTEAFF. The full variable domain, completed using reference TRBV7-2 and TRBJ1-1, is GAGVSQSPSNKVTEKGKDVELRCDPISGHTALYWYRQSLGQGLEFLIYFQGNSAPDKSGLPSDRFSAERTGGSVSTLTIQRTQQEDSAVYLCASSKRWNTEAFFGQGTRLTVV.

This sequence joins TRBV9 and TRBJ2-3; D may be TRBD2 (6 bases). There are 17 residues in the CDR3. V was pared by 3 bases and J by 0 bases, with 17 bases between. Germline lookup yields CDR1 SGDLS and CDR2 YYNGEE. The CDR3 DNA sequence: TGTGCCAGCAGCGCAGAATTCCTCGCGGGAAGCACAGATACGCAGTATTTT. Translation gives CASSAEFLAGSTDTQYF. Full variable domain (rest looked up from reference TRBV9 and TRBJ2-3): DSGVTQTPKHLITATGQRVTLRCSPRSGDLSVYWYQQSLDQGLQFLIQYYNGEERAKGNILERFSAQQFPDLHSELNLSSLELGDSALYFCASSAEFLAGSTDTQYFGPGTRLTVL.

This clonotype was picked up a small number of times. This chain links TRBV20-1 with TRBJ1-5, with TRBD1 identical over 7 bases. The CDR3 consists of 13 residues. Per germline, CDR1 DFQATT and CDR2 SNEGSKA (reference sequence). Unmatched junction bases numbered 4, after V lost 5 bases and J lost 3 bases. The DNA for the CDR3 is TGCAGTGCTCGGACAGGCGACAATCAGCCCCAGCATTTT. Its protein product is CSARTGDNQPQHF.

This clonotype was counted between two and nine times. The chain is built from TRBV9 and TRBJ2-7; D is undetermined. There are 15 residues in the CDR3. Trimming removed 0 bases at V and 2 bases at J, with 12 bases between. Germline values: CDR1 SGDLS, CDR2 YYNGEE. CDR3 region: CASSVATESTYEQYF. The CDR3, as DNA: TGTGCCAGCAGCGTAGCGACGGAGAGTACCTACGAGCAGTACTTC.

By sample share, this clonotype is medium-sized. V gene TRBV5-1 combines with J gene TRBJ2-3; D perhaps matches TRBD2 (5 bases). The CDR3 sequence is 15 residues long. V dropped 0 bases and J dropped 4 bases, with 12 bases sitting between them. From germline, CDR1 is SGHRS and CDR2 YFSETQ. DNA for the CDR3: TGCGCCAGCAGCTTGGATGGGATCGGGGCAGATACGCAGTATTTT. Residues: CASSLDGIGADTQYF.

Many counts were recorded for this clonotype. This sequence joins TRBV7-9 and TRBJ2-1; 7 bases are shared with TRBD2. Germline trimming cut 1 base from V and 6 bases from J; bases unmatched to any gene: 6. The CDR3 totals 15 residues. CDR1 is SEHNR, CDR2 FQNEAQ, per germline (reference sequence). CDR3 coding DNA: TGTGCCAGCAGCTTAGTTACGGGAGGAGGCAATGAGCAGTTCTTC. It specifies CASSLVTGGGNEQFF.

The gene calls are TRBV20-1 and TRBJ1-5; no definite D call. The V gene's germline CDR1 is DFQATT and CDR2 SNEGSKA (reference sequence). The CDR3 is 12 residues long. Trimming removed 3 bases at V and 2 bases at J, with 5 bases between. CDR3 in amino acids: CSASQGNQPQHF. CDR3 DNA sequence: TGCAGTGCTAGCCAGGGCAATCAGCCCCAGCATTTT.

This clonotype has ten or more counts. CDR3 DNA sequence: TGTGCCAGCAGTCGTTCGTCTAACTATGGCTACACCTTC. It encodes CASSRSSNYGYTF. The rearrangement uses TRBV27 and TRBJ1-2; D is unclear. Trimming pared 5 bases from V and 0 bases from J, leaving 7 bases between. CDR3 length: 13 amino acids. Germline CDR1 is MNHEY and CDR2 is SMNVEV (reference sequence).

This clonotype was counted a few times. The gene calls are TRBV6-2 or TRBV6-3 and TRBJ2-1, with TRBD1 matching over 9 bases. This CDR3 is 14 amino acids long. Germline CDR1 MNHEY, CDR2 SVGEGT. V lost 6 bases to trimming and J lost 6 bases; unmatched junction nucleotides: 6. The chain's CDR3 is CASRRTGAGNEQFF. For the CDR3, the DNA is TGTGCCAGCAGACGGACAGGGGCGGGCAATGAGCAGTTCTTC.

This clonotype has at least ten counts. The chain combines TRBV18 with TRBJ1-3; unclear D gene. There are 14 residues in the CDR3. Germline lookup yields CDR1 KGHSH and CDR2 LQKENI. V shed 3 bases and J shed 4 bases, with 10 bases lying between them. For the CDR3, the DNA is TGTGCCAGCTCACCGAACGCTCTGGGAAACACCATATATTTT. It translates to CASSPNALGNTIYF.

This clonotype was seen many times. This sequence joins TRBV6-1 and TRBJ2-7, with 7 positions matching TRBD1. The CDR3 covers 15 residues. The J segment lost 5 bases and the V segment lost 4 bases, leaving 11 bases of the junction unmatched. Germline V CDR1 and CDR2: MNHNS, SASEGT. The CDR3 nucleotides are TGTGCCAGCAGTGGAAGGACAGGACCCTATGACGAGCAGTACTTC. Translating gives CASSGRTGPYDEQYF.